Listed below are T cell receptor beta chains from one sample, sequenced in a study of T cells after yellow fever vaccination. One entry per CDR3 protein results from TCRdb running MiXCR on the 5' RACE reads. The sample holds 100,000 to 150,000 distinct CDR3 sequences, nearly 7.5% seen once. The sequencing used CD4+ T cells sorted from PBMCs, collected approximately 11 days after the first yellow fever vaccination. These receptors originate from a man aged 18 to 35 who received the YFV17D yellow fever vaccine. CDR3s include the opening cysteine and the closing phenylalanine or tryptophan. D genes are given only for firm matches. Not all rows give a size; the values are once, few, many and, for expanded clones, a class.

d_call: -
j_call: TRBJ2-1
v_call: TRBV2
clone_size: many
cdr3_aa: CASSAVWDNEQFF
cdr3_nt: TGTGCCAGCAGTGCGGTGTGGGATAATGAGCAGTTCTTC

d_call: -
j_call: TRBJ1-4
v_call: TRBV7-9
clone_size: many
cdr3_aa: CASSLGGSWGEKLFF
cdr3_nt: TGTGCCAGCAGCTTAGGAGGCTCCTGGGGTGAAAAACTGTTTTTT

d_call: -
j_call: TRBJ2-3
v_call: TRBV5-1
clone_size: many
cdr3_aa: CASSFSGLNTDTQYF
cdr3_nt: TGCGCCAGCAGCTTCTCGGGACTGAACACAGATACGCAGTATTTT

d_call: -
j_call: TRBJ2-1
v_call: TRBV7-3
clone_size: many
cdr3_aa: CASSGGASYNEQFF
cdr3_nt: TGTGCCAGCAGCGGGGGGGCCTCCTACAATGAGCAGTTCTTC

d_call: -
j_call: TRBJ1-5
v_call: TRBV5-5
clone_size: many
cdr3_aa: CASSLEQGRGQPQHF
cdr3_nt: TGTGCCAGCAGCTTGGAACAGGGACGGGGTCAGCCCCAGCATTTT

d_call: TRBD1
j_call: TRBJ2-3
v_call: TRBV7-2
clone_size: few
cdr3_aa: CAGTRDRDTDTQYF
cdr3_nt: TGTGCCGGCACCCGGGACAGGGACACAGATACGCAGTATTTT

d_call: -
j_call: TRBJ2-5
v_call: TRBV5-1
clone_size: few
cdr3_aa: CASSASGATAGETQYF
cdr3_nt: TGCGCCAGCAGCGCCTCAGGCGCCACTGCAGGAGAGACCCAGTACTTC

d_call: -
j_call: TRBJ1-1
v_call: TRBV5-1
clone_size: -
cdr3_aa: CASSFPRGENAEAFF
cdr3_nt: TGCGCCAGCAGCTTCCCCCGGGGAGAGAACGCTGAAGCTTTCTTT

d_call: -
j_call: TRBJ2-2
v_call: TRBV12-3/TRBV12-4
clone_size: -
cdr3_aa: CASTPRNPLNTGELFF
cdr3_nt: TGTGCCAGCACTCCTAGGAACCCCTTGAACACCGGGGAGCTGTTTTTT

d_call: TRBD1
j_call: TRBJ1-2
v_call: TRBV7-3
clone_size: many
cdr3_aa: CASSSRTGGATF
cdr3_nt: TGTGCCAGCAGCTCCAGGACAGGGGGCGCCACCTTC

d_call: -
j_call: TRBJ1-1
v_call: TRBV12-3/TRBV12-4
clone_size: many
cdr3_aa: CASSLEQNTEAFF
cdr3_nt: TGTGCCAGCAGTTTAGAGCAGAACACTGAAGCTTTCTTT

d_call: -
j_call: TRBJ2-3
v_call: TRBV15
clone_size: many
cdr3_aa: CATSRRYSSTDTQYF
cdr3_nt: TGTGCCACCAGCAGAAGGTATTCTAGCACAGATACGCAGTATTTT

d_call: -
j_call: TRBJ1-3
v_call: TRBV5-1
clone_size: many
cdr3_aa: CASSLGGNSGNTIYF
cdr3_nt: TGCGCCAGCAGCTTGGGGGGTAACTCTGGAAACACCATATATTTT

d_call: TRBD2
j_call: TRBJ2-1
v_call: TRBV12-3/TRBV12-4
clone_size: many
cdr3_aa: CASRSGTSGANEQFF
cdr3_nt: TGTGCCAGCAGGTCCGGGACTAGCGGGGCCAATGAGCAGTTCTTC

d_call: -
j_call: TRBJ1-1
v_call: TRBV30
clone_size: many
cdr3_aa: CAWMGGTETQNTEAFF
cdr3_nt: TGTGCCTGGATGGGTGGGACGGAGACTCAGAACACTGAAGCTTTCTTT

d_call: TRBD1
j_call: TRBJ1-1
v_call: TRBV29-1
clone_size: many
cdr3_aa: CSVVQGASGTEAFF
cdr3_nt: TGCAGCGTTGTCCAGGGGGCCTCGGGCACTGAAGCTTTCTTT

d_call: -
j_call: TRBJ2-7
v_call: TRBV7-6
clone_size: many
cdr3_aa: CASSFNRDYEQYF
cdr3_nt: TGTGCCAGCAGCTTTAACAGGGACTACGAGCAGTACTTC

d_call: TRBD1
j_call: TRBJ2-7
v_call: TRBV23-1
clone_size: few
cdr3_aa: CASSQGDRDYEQYF
cdr3_nt: TGCGCCAGCAGTCAAGGAGACAGGGACTACGAGCAGTACTTC

d_call: TRBD2
j_call: TRBJ2-7
v_call: TRBV4-2
clone_size: many
cdr3_aa: CASSPGLAGGEQYF
cdr3_nt: TGTGCCAGCAGCCCGGGACTAGCGGGGGGCGAGCAGTACTTC

d_call: -
j_call: TRBJ2-7
v_call: TRBV4-1
clone_size: many
cdr3_aa: CASMASNYEQYF
cdr3_nt: TGCGCCAGCATGGCCAGTAACTACGAGCAGTACTTC

d_call: -
j_call: TRBJ1-4
v_call: TRBV3-1
clone_size: many
cdr3_aa: CASSQQGERNEKLFF
cdr3_nt: TGTGCCAGCAGCCAACAGGGTGAGAGGAATGAAAAACTGTTTTTT

d_call: TRBD1
j_call: TRBJ1-1
v_call: TRBV7-2
clone_size: many
cdr3_aa: CASSQQGASTEAFF
cdr3_nt: TGTGCCAGCAGTCAACAGGGGGCTTCTACTGAAGCTTTCTTT

d_call: -
j_call: TRBJ2-1
v_call: TRBV12-3/TRBV12-4
clone_size: many
cdr3_aa: CASSFVNPKTYNEQFF
cdr3_nt: TGTGCCAGCAGTTTTGTGAACCCAAAAACCTACAATGAGCAGTTCTTC

d_call: TRBD2
j_call: TRBJ2-7
v_call: TRBV18
clone_size: many
cdr3_aa: CASSPGFGLAVYEQYF
cdr3_nt: TGTGCCAGCTCACCGGGATTCGGACTAGCGGTTTACGAGCAGTACTTC

d_call: TRBD1
j_call: TRBJ1-2
v_call: TRBV20-1
clone_size: -
cdr3_aa: CSARSPYRGPLYGYTF
cdr3_nt: TGCAGTGCTAGGTCTCCGTACAGGGGACCACTCTATGGCTACACCTTC

d_call: -
j_call: TRBJ2-3
v_call: TRBV20-1
clone_size: many
cdr3_aa: CSARDPRGTDTQYF
cdr3_nt: TGCAGTGCTAGAGATCCTCGAGGGACAGATACGCAGTATTTT

d_call: -
j_call: TRBJ2-4
v_call: TRBV5-6
clone_size: many
cdr3_aa: CASSLGYSDTDIQYF
cdr3_nt: TGTGCCAGCAGCTTGGGGTATTCAGACACAGACATTCAGTACTTC

d_call: -
j_call: TRBJ1-6
v_call: TRBV4-2
clone_size: many
cdr3_aa: CASSQGSLNSPLHF
cdr3_nt: TGTGCCAGCAGCCAAGGCAGTCTTAATTCACCCCTCCACTTT

d_call: TRBD2
j_call: TRBJ2-5
v_call: TRBV7-3
clone_size: many
cdr3_aa: CASSIMGLAGETQYF
cdr3_nt: TGTGCCAGCAGCATCATGGGACTAGCGGGGGAGACCCAGTACTTC

d_call: TRBD2
j_call: TRBJ2-5
v_call: TRBV6-5
clone_size: -
cdr3_aa: CASSYSGGLLRETQYF
cdr3_nt: TGTGCCAGCAGCTATAGCGGGGGACTCCTTCGGGAGACCCAGTACTTC

d_call: -
j_call: TRBJ2-3
v_call: TRBV6-1
clone_size: many
cdr3_aa: CASSIGLHKTDTQYF
cdr3_nt: TGTGCCAGCAGCATTGGACTACACAAGACAGATACGCAGTATTTT

d_call: -
j_call: TRBJ2-5
v_call: TRBV12-3/TRBV12-4
clone_size: many
cdr3_aa: CASSLHRQETQYF
cdr3_nt: TGTGCCAGCAGTTTACACAGACAAGAGACCCAGTACTTC

d_call: -
j_call: TRBJ2-2
v_call: TRBV7-2
clone_size: many
cdr3_aa: CASSLEWGPSTGELFF
cdr3_nt: TGTGCCAGCAGCTTAGAGTGGGGCCCGAGCACCGGGGAGCTGTTTTTT

d_call: -
j_call: TRBJ1-5
v_call: TRBV7-2
clone_size: -
cdr3_aa: CASSLVAGGQPQHF
cdr3_nt: TGTGCCAGCAGCTTAGTGGCGGGTGGTCAGCCCCAGCATTTT

d_call: TRBD2
j_call: TRBJ2-3
v_call: TRBV12-3/TRBV12-4
clone_size: many
cdr3_aa: CASSLGSVSGGTDTQYF
cdr3_nt: TGTGCCAGCAGTTTAGGGTCGGTTAGCGGGGGTACAGATACGCAGTATTTT

d_call: TRBD2
j_call: TRBJ2-3
v_call: TRBV5-4
clone_size: many
cdr3_aa: CASSLARGGQDTQYF
cdr3_nt: TGTGCCAGCAGCTTGGCCCGGGGGGGCCAGGATACGCAGTATTTT

d_call: -
j_call: TRBJ1-1
v_call: TRBV6-1
clone_size: many
cdr3_aa: CASSEYQVDGTEAFF
cdr3_nt: TGTGCCAGCAGTGAATACCAGGTGGATGGGACTGAAGCTTTCTTT

d_call: -
j_call: TRBJ1-2
v_call: TRBV28
clone_size: many
cdr3_aa: CASSPHTGGYTF
cdr3_nt: TGTGCCAGCAGTCCACACACTGGAGGCTACACCTTC

d_call: -
j_call: TRBJ2-3
v_call: TRBV12-3/TRBV12-4
clone_size: many
cdr3_aa: CASRDNRGSTDTQYF
cdr3_nt: TGTGCCAGCAGGGATAATCGGGGGAGCACAGATACGCAGTATTTT

d_call: -
j_call: TRBJ2-4
v_call: TRBV29-1
clone_size: many
cdr3_aa: CSANRGGNIQYF
cdr3_nt: TGCAGCGCGAACAGGGGAGGGAACATTCAGTACTTC

d_call: TRBD1
j_call: TRBJ2-6
v_call: TRBV29-1
clone_size: few
cdr3_aa: CSVLDRESSGANVLTF
cdr3_nt: TGCAGCGTTTTGGACAGGGAAAGCTCTGGGGCCAACGTCCTGACTTTC

d_call: TRBD2
j_call: TRBJ2-4
v_call: TRBV27
clone_size: many
cdr3_aa: CASSLTLGLAGPKNIQYF
cdr3_nt: TGTGCCAGCAGTTTGACCCTCGGTCTAGCGGGGCCGAAAAACATTCAGTACTTC

d_call: TRBD1
j_call: TRBJ2-5
v_call: TRBV12-5
clone_size: -
cdr3_aa: CASGPGQGKETQYF
cdr3_nt: TGTGCTAGTGGACCGGGACAGGGAAAAGAGACCCAGTACTTC

d_call: -
j_call: TRBJ2-7
v_call: TRBV5-1
clone_size: many
cdr3_aa: CASSLGNGGEQYF
cdr3_nt: TGCGCCAGCAGCTTGGGAAACGGAGGCGAGCAGTACTTC

d_call: -
j_call: TRBJ2-5
v_call: TRBV2
clone_size: -
cdr3_aa: CASSGTDETQYF
cdr3_nt: TGTGCCAGCAGTGGGACAGATGAGACCCAGTACTTC

d_call: TRBD1
j_call: TRBJ2-5
v_call: TRBV10-3
clone_size: many
cdr3_aa: CASRDRAQETQYF
cdr3_nt: TGTGCCAGCCGGGACAGGGCACAAGAGACCCAGTACTTC

d_call: -
j_call: TRBJ2-5
v_call: TRBV5-1
clone_size: many
cdr3_aa: CASSLEGSETQYF
cdr3_nt: TGCGCCAGCAGCTTGGAGGGCAGCGAGACCCAGTACTTC

d_call: -
j_call: TRBJ2-5
v_call: TRBV12-3/TRBV12-4
clone_size: -
cdr3_aa: CASSFSGARETQYF
cdr3_nt: TGTGCCAGCAGTTTCTCGGGGGCGCGGGAGACCCAGTACTTC

d_call: -
j_call: TRBJ2-1
v_call: TRBV5-1
clone_size: many
cdr3_aa: CASSLGQSGDEQFF
cdr3_nt: TGCGCCAGCAGCTTGGGTCAGAGTGGGGATGAGCAGTTCTTC

d_call: -
j_call: TRBJ1-3
v_call: TRBV9
clone_size: many
cdr3_aa: CASSVGGQAGNTIYF
cdr3_nt: TGTGCCAGCAGCGTAGGGGGTCAGGCTGGAAACACCATATATTTT

d_call: -
j_call: TRBJ2-3
v_call: TRBV27
clone_size: many
cdr3_aa: CASKTEGDTQYF
cdr3_nt: TGTGCCAGCAAAACGGAGGGAGATACGCAGTATTTT

d_call: -
j_call: TRBJ1-5
v_call: TRBV15
clone_size: many
cdr3_aa: CATSRDSGHYSNQPQHF
cdr3_nt: TGTGCCACCAGCAGAGATTCGGGACACTATAGCAATCAGCCCCAGCATTTT

d_call: TRBD1
j_call: TRBJ1-6
v_call: TRBV7-2
clone_size: many
cdr3_aa: CASSLSGTGQSPLHF
cdr3_nt: TGTGCCAGCAGTCTTAGCGGGACAGGCCAATCACCCCTCCACTTT